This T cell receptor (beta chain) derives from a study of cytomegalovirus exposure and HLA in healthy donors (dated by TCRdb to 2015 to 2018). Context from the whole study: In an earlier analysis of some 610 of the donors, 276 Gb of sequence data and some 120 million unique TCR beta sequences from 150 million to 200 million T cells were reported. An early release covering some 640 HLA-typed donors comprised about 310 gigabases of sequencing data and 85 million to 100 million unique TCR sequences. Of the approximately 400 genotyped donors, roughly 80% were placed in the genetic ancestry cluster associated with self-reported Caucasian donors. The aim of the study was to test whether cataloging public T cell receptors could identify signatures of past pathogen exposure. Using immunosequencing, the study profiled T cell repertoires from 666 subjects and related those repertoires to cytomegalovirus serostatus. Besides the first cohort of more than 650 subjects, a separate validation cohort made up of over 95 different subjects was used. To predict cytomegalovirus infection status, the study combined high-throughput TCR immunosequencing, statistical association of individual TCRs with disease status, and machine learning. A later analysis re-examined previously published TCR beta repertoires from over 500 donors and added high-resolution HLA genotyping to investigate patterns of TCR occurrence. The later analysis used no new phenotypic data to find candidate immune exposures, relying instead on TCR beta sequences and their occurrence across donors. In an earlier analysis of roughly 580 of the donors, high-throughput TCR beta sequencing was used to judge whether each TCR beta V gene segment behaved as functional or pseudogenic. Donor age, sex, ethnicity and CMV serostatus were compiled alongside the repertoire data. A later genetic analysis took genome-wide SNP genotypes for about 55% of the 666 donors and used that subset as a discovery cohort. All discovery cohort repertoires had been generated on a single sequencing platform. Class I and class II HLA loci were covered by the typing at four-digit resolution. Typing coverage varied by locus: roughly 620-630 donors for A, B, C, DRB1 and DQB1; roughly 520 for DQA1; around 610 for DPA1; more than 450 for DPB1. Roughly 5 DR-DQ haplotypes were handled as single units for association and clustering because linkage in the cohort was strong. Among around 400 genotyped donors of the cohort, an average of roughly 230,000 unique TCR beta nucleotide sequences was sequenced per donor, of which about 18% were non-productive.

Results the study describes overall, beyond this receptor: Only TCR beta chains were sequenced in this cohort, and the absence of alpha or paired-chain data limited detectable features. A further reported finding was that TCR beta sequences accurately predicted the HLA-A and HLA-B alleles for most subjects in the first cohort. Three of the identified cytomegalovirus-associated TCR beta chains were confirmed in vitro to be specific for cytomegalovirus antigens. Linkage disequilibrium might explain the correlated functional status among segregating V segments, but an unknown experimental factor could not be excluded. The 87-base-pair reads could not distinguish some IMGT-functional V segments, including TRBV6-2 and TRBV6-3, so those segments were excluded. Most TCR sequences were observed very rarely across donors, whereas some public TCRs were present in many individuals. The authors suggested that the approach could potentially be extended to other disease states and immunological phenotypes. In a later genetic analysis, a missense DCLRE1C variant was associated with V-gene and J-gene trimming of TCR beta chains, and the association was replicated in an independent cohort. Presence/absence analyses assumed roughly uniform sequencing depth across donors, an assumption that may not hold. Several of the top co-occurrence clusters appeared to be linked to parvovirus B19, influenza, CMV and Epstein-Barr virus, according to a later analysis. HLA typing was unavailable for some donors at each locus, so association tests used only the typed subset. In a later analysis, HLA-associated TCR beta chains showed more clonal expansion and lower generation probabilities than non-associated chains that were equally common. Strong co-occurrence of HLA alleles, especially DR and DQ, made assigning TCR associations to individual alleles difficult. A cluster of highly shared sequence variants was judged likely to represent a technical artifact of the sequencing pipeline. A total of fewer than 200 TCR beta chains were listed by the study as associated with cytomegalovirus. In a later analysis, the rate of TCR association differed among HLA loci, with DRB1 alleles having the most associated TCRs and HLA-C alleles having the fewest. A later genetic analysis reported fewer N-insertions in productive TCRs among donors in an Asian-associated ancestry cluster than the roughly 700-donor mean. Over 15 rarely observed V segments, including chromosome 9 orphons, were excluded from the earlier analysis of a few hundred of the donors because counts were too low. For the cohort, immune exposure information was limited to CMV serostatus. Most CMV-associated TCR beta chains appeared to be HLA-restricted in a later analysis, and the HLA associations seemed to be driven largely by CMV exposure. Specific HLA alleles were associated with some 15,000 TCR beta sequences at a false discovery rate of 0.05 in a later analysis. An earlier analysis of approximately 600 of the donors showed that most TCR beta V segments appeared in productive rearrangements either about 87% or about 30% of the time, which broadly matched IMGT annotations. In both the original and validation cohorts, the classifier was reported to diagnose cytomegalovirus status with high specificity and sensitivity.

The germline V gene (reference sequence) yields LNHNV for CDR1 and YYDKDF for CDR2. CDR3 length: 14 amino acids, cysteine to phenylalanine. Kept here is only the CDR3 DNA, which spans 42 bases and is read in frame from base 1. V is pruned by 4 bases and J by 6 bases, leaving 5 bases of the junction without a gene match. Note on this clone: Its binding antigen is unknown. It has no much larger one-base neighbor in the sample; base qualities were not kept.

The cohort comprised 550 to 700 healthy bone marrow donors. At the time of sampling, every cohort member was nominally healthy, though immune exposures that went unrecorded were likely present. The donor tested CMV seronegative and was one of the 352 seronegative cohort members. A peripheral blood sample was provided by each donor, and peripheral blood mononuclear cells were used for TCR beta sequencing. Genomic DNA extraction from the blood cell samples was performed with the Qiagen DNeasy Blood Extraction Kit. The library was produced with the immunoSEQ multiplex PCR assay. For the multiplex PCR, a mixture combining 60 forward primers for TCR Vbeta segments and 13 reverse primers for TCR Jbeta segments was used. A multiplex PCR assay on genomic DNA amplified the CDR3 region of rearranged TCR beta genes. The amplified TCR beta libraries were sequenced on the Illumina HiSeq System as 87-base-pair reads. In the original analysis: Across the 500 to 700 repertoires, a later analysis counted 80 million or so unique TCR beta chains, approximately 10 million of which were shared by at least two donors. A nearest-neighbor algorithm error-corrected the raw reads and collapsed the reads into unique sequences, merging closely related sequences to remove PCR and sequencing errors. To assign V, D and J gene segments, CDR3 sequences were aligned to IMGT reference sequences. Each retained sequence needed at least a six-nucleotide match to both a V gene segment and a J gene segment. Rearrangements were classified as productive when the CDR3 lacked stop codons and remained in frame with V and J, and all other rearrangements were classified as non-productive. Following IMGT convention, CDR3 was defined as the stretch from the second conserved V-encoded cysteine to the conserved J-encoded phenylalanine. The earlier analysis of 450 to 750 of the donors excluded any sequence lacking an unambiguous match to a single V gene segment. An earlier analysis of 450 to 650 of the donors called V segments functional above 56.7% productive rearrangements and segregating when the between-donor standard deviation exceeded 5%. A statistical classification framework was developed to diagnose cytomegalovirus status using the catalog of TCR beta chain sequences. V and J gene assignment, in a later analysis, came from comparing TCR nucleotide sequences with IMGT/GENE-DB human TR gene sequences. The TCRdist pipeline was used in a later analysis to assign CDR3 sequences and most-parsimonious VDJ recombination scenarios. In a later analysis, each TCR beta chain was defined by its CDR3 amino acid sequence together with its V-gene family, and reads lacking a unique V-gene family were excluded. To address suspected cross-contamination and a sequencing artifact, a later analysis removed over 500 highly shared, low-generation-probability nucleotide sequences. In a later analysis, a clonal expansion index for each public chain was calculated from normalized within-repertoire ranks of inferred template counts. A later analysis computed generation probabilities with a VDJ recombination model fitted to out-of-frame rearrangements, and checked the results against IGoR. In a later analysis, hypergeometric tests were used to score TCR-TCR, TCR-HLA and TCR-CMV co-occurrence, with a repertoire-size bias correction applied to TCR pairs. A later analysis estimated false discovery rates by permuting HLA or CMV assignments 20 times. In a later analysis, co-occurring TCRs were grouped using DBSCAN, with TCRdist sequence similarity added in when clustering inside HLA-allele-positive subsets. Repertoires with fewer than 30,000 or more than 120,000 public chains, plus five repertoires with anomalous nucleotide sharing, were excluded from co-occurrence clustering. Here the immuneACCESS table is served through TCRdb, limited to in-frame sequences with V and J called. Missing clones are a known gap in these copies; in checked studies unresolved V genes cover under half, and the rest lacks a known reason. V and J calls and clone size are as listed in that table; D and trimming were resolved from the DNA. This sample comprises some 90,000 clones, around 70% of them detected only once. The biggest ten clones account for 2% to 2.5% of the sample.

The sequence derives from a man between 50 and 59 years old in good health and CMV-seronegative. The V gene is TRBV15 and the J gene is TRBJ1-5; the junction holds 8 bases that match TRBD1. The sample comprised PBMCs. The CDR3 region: CATSNRQGFQPQHF. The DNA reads TGTGCCACCAGCAATCGACAGGGGTTTCAGCCCCAGCATTTT.